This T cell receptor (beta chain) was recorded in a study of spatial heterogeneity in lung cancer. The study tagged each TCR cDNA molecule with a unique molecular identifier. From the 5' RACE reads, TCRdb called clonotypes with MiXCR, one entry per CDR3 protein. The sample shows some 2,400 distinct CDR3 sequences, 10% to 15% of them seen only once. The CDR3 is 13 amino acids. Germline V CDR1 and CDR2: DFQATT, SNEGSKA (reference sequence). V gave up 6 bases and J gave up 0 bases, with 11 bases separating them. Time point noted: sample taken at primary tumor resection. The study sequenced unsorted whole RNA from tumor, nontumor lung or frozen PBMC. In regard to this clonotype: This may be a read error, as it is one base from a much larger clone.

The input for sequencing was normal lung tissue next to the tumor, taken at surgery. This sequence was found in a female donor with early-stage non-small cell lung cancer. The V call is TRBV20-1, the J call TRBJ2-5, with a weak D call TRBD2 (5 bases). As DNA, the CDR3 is TGCAGTGCCCCGGGGAAAGACCAAGAGACCCAGTACTTC. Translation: CSAPGKDQETQYF.